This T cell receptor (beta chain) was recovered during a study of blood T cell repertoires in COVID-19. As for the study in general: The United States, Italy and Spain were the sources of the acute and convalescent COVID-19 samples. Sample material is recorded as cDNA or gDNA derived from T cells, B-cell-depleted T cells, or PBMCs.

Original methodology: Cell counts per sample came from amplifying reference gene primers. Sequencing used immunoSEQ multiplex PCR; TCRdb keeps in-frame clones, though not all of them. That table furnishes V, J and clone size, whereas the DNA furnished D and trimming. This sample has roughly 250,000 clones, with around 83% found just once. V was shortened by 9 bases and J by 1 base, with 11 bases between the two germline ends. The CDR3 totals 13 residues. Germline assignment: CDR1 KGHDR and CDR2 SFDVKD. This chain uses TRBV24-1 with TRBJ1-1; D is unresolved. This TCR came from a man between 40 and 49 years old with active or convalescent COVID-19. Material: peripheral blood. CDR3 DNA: TGTGCCACCCCCGAGGCGGGGAACACTGAAGCTTTCTTT. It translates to CATPEAGNTEAFF.